The T cell receptor beta chain described here comes from a study of blood T cell repertoires in COVID-19. The CDR3 is 16 residues long. The V end was cut by 2 bases, the J end by 10 bases, with 20 bases between. The germline gives CDR1 WSHSY, CDR2 SAAADI. Generated by immunoSEQ multiplex PCR, the TCRdb table keeps only in-frame clones and is missing some. Of 100,000 to 150,000 clones in the sample, 65% to 85% were seen once. The clonotype was recovered from a man aged 80 or over with active or convalescent COVID-19. The sample was peripheral blood. V usage is TRBV10-2 and J usage is TRBJ1-4; possibly TRBD1 for D (6 bases). CDR3: CASSERLTGQTGKLFF. The CDR3 coding sequence is TGCGCCAGCAGTGAGAGATTAACCGGACAGACAGGAAAACTGTTTTTT.